The rows below give T cell receptor beta chains drawn from one sample of a study of shared clonotypes between healthy human individuals. Measured with immunoSEQ multiplex PCR; TCRdb has only the in-frame clones, and not every one. The data contain around 2.1 million clones, under 95% of them singletons. The specimen sequenced was naive CD8+ T cells from PBMCs. These receptors were taken from a man between 18 and 35 years old in good health. Some clones in this sample may be carry-over from other donors' samples. The CDR3 runs from the conserved cysteine through the conserved F or W. The D gene is left open where the match is weak.

j_call	v_call	d_call	cdr3_nt	cdr3_aa
TRBJ1-1	TRBV19	-	TGTGCCAGTAGACGGGACTCGACCACTGAAGCTTTCTTT	CASRRDSTTEAFF
TRBJ2-7	TRBV25-1	TRBD1	TGTGCCACCCGCCCCCACAGGGGAATGCCGGGCGAGCAGTACTTC	CATRPHRGMPGEQYF
TRBJ1-1	TRBV28	-	TGTGCCAGCAGTTCCCCGTGGGGGCAGGGGAGGACTGAAGCTTTCTTT	CASSSPWGQGRTEAFF
TRBJ1-2	TRBV7-9	-	TGTGCCAGCAGCTTAGGGGCAGGAGAAGGCTACACCTTC	CASSLGAGEGYTF
TRBJ2-3	TRBV5-1	TRBD1	TGCGCCAGCAGCTTAGGGACAGCCTTCACAGATACGCAGTATTTT	CASSLGTAFTDTQYF
TRBJ1-1	TRBV28	-	TGTGCCAGCACCCTACAGGGTATGAACACTGAAGCTTTCTTT	CASTLQGMNTEAFF
TRBJ2-5	TRBV19	-	TGTGCCAGTAGTATCCCTGGGGAGACCCAGTACTTC	CASSIPGETQYF
TRBJ2-7	TRBV15	-	TGTGCCACCAGTTTGATCCTAGACTACGAGCAGTACTTC	CATSLILDYEQYF
TRBJ2-7	TRBV4-1	-	TGCGCCAGCAGCCAAGGTCCCGGGGCACCATACGAGCAGTACTTC	CASSQGPGAPYEQYF
TRBJ2-7	TRBV15	TRBD2	TGTGCCACCAGCGTCGGGAGGGCCAACGAGCAGTACTTC	CATSVGRANEQYF
TRBJ1-6	TRBV10-3	-	TGTGCCATCAGGGGCGTCTTGGATTCACCCCTCCACTTT	CAIRGVLDSPLHF